This passage covers 2 T cell receptor beta chains from one sample sequenced in a study of post-analysis software for immune sequencing data. What these receptors recognize is not known. Sequencing libraries made from TCR beta cDNA carried unique molecular identifiers. TCRdb reanalysed the PCR reads using MiXCR and keeps one entry per CDR3 protein. The sample lists approximately 690,000 distinct CDR3 sequences, more than 50% occurring once. Notes on the study in general: Patients used about five TRBV segments, including TRBV5-6, TRBV5-1 and TRBV20-1, more often than controls.

Sample: blood. Source of these receptors: a girl between 2 and 10 years old with multiple sclerosis.

This clonotype was counted only a few times. The chain carries TRBV5-6 and TRBJ2-1, with TRBD1 matching over 7 bases. CDR1 is SGHDT and CDR2 is YYEEEE in the germline V gene. This CDR3 has 14 residues. V lost 4 bases to trimming and J lost 7 bases; unmatched junction nucleotides: 8. CDR3 protein: CASSPGQPLNEQFF. The DNA for the CDR3 is TGTGCCAGCAGCCCGGGACAGCCACTTAATGAGCAGTTCTTC.

CDR3 sequence: CSASLLSDTQYF. CDR3 in DNA: TGCAGTGCTAGCCTCCTGTCAGATACGCAGTATTTT. V gene TRBV20-1 combines with J gene TRBJ2-3; D remains ambiguous. Germline V CDR1 and CDR2: DFQATT, SNEGSKA (reference sequence). The CDR3 has 12 amino acids. Trimming removed 3 bases at V and 4 bases at J, with 8 bases between.